These T cell receptor beta chains were read from a single sample in a study of T cell changes during pregnancy in multiple sclerosis. Assay used: immunoSEQ multiplex PCR; TCRdb lists only in-frame clones, some missing. This table has about 36,000 clones, 88% appearing once. Sample: CD4+ T cells from peripheral blood mononuclear cells, taken in the first trimester of pregnancy. The receptor source for this set is a female donor with multiple sclerosis, enrolled in a pregnancy study. The CDR3 runs from the conserved cysteine through the conserved F or W. The D gene is left open where the match is weak. Some rows mark clone size as missing; the rest say once, few, many or name a class of expanded clone.

j_call	v_call	clone_size	d_call	cdr3_nt	cdr3_aa
TRBJ2-1	TRBV27	NA	NA	TGTGCCAGTCGCGGACTAACCTCCTACAATGAGCAGTTCTTC	CASRGLTSYNEQFF
TRBJ1-1	TRBV29-1	NA	NA	TGCAGCGTGAAACAGGTCCGGGACACTGAAGCTTTCTTT	CSVKQVRDTEAFF
TRBJ1-1	TRBV29-1	medium-sized	NA	TGCAGCGGTCGACAGACGAACACTGAAGCTTTCTTT	CSGRQTNTEAFF
TRBJ1-2	TRBV7-2	NA	NA	TGTGCCAGCAGCTTAGTGGGCGGGGGAGCTTGGGGCTACACCTTC	CASSLVGGGAWGYTF
TRBJ2-7	TRBV28	NA	TRBD1	TGTGCCAGCAGTTTATGGGCCACAGGGGGATCGGGGCAGTACTTC	CASSLWATGGSGQYF
TRBJ2-3	TRBV13	NA	NA	TGTGCCAGCCGCCGCGGGGCCGAGCCAGATACGCAGTATTTT	CASRRGAEPDTQYF
TRBJ1-6	TRBV7-8	few	TRBD1	TGTGCCAGCAGCTTAGGAGTGGGGACAGCCTCCTATAATTCACCCCTCCACTTT	CASSLGVGTASYNSPLHF
TRBJ2-7	TRBV7-8	once	TRBD1	TGTGCCAGCAGCTTCGGACAGGAATATGCCTCCTACGAGCAGTACTTC	CASSFGQEYASYEQYF
TRBJ1-3	TRBV7-2	NA	NA	TGTGCCAGCAGCCCGACACGGTACTCTGGAAACACCATATATTTT	CASSPTRYSGNTIYF
TRBJ2-5	TRBV7-2	NA	NA	TGTGCCAGCAGCCCCACTCGGGAGACCCAGTACTTC	CASSPTRETQYF
TRBJ2-3	TRBV5-1	NA	TRBD1	TGCGCCAGCAGCTTGGCCGGACAGGGGGCAACAGATACGCAGTATTTT	CASSLAGQGATDTQYF
TRBJ1-1	TRBV19	once	NA	TGTGCCAGTAGGGGTGGCAGGGCGAAGAACACTGAAGCTTTCTTT	CASRGGRAKNTEAFF
TRBJ2-2	TRBV6-1	NA	TRBD1	TGTGCCAGCAGCCCGGGACAGAGATTTACCGGGGAGCTGTTTTTT	CASSPGQRFTGELFF
TRBJ2-3	TRBV11-3	NA	NA	TGTGCCAGCAGCTTATCATCCCCAGATACGCAGTATTTT	CASSLSSPDTQYF
TRBJ2-7	TRBV6-1	NA	NA	TGTGCCAGCAGTGGGCGATCGTCGGGCTACGAGCAGTACTTC	CASSGRSSGYEQYF
TRBJ1-2	TRBV14	once	TRBD1	TGTGCCAGCAGCCAAGGACAGGGCGTTTACTATGGCTACACCTTC	CASSQGQGVYYGYTF
TRBJ2-2	TRBV25-1	NA	NA	TGTGCCACCACAGGGATAGGGACCGGGGAGCTGTTTTTT	CATTGIGTGELFF
TRBJ1-1	TRBV18	NA	NA	TGTGCCAGCTCACCTGCTCTTGGCAGAATGAACACTGAAGCTTTCTTT	CASSPALGRMNTEAFF
TRBJ2-7	TRBV30	NA	NA	TGTGCCTGGAGTGTACTAGGGAGCGAGCAGTACTTC	CAWSVLGSEQYF
TRBJ2-1	TRBV7-3	NA	NA	TGTGCCAGCAGCTTAACAAGCGGAGAAAACAATGAGCAGTTCTTC	CASSLTSGENNEQFF
TRBJ2-3	TRBV27	NA	TRBD1	TGTGCCAGCAGCCTCCGGGACAGGGGCACAGATACGCAGTATTTT	CASSLRDRGTDTQYF
TRBJ2-7	TRBV5-6	NA	TRBD1	TGTGCCAGCAGCTTCAACCGAACACAGGGGGCCATCGAGTACGAGCAGTACTTC	CASSFNRTQGAIEYEQYF
TRBJ1-1	TRBV5-1	NA	NA	TGCGCCAGCAGCTTGGCTCGATTCGGGGGGAGTCGTGAAGCTTTCTTT	CASSLARFGGSREAFF
TRBJ1-3	TRBV7-9	NA	NA	TGTGCCAGCAGCTTAGCGCTCGGACAAGGGGACACCATATATTTT	CASSLALGQGDTIYF
TRBJ2-7	TRBV7-3	NA	NA	TGTGCCAGCAGCTTATCCCCTTCCCACGAGCAGTACTTC	CASSLSPSHEQYF
TRBJ2-7	TRBV5-1	NA	NA	TGCGCCAGCAGCTCAACAGGGCCCCGGAACGAGCAGTACTTC	CASSSTGPRNEQYF
TRBJ2-5	TRBV5-1	NA	TRBD2	TGCGCCAGCAGCTCCACCGCTAGCGGGAGCCCCCAAGAGACCCAGTACTTC	CASSSTASGSPQETQYF
TRBJ1-5	TRBV19	NA	TRBD1	TGTGCCAGTAGTGTGGGGACAGGGGGCTCGTGGGATCAGCCCCAGCATTTT	CASSVGTGGSWDQPQHF
TRBJ2-7	TRBV27	NA	TRBD1	TGTGCCAGCAGTCCCCCGGGACAGGGGCCGTACGAGCAGTACTTC	CASSPPGQGPYEQYF
TRBJ1-2	TRBV30	NA	NA	TGTGCCTGGAGGGAACTCATAAGGGGGAACTATGGCTACACCTTC	CAWRELIRGNYGYTF
TRBJ2-3	TRBV7-3	NA	TRBD2	TGTGCCAGCAGCTTTATGGGAGGACTAGCGGTGGGAGATACGCAGTATTTT	CASSFMGGLAVGDTQYF
TRBJ2-6	TRBV27	NA	TRBD1	TGTGCCAGCAGGACCCAGGGGGCTGGGGCCAACGTCCTGACTTTC	CASRTQGAGANVLTF
TRBJ1-1	TRBV14	few	NA	TGTGCCAGCAGCCAAGGGTCGCTACGAGAAGCTTTCTTT	CASSQGSLREAFF
TRBJ2-5	TRBV6-5	NA	NA	TGTGCCAGCAGTGAACGGACAGTCTTACAGACCCAGTACTTC	CASSERTVLQTQYF
TRBJ2-7	TRBV18	NA	TRBD2	TGTGCCAGCTCACAACTAGCGGGGGTTATTTACGAGCAGTACTTC	CASSQLAGVIYEQYF
TRBJ1-5	TRBV10-2	medium-sized	NA	TGCGCCAGCAGTGACGGGGTGAAGGGCAATCAGCCCCAGCATTTT	CASSDGVKGNQPQHF
TRBJ1-2	TRBV30	NA	TRBD1	TGTGCCTGGAGTCCCGGACAGGGCGGCTATGGCTACACCTTC	CAWSPGQGGYGYTF
TRBJ2-3	TRBV30	NA	TRBD2	TGTGCCTGGAAGGGTAGCGGGGGAGGGCCAGATACGCAGTATTTT	CAWKGSGGGPDTQYF
TRBJ2-1	TRBV28	NA	TRBD2	TGTGCCAGCAGTTATCCCCCCAGGACTAGCGGGTACAGCTCCTACAATGAGCAGTTCTTC	CASSYPPRTSGYSSYNEQFF